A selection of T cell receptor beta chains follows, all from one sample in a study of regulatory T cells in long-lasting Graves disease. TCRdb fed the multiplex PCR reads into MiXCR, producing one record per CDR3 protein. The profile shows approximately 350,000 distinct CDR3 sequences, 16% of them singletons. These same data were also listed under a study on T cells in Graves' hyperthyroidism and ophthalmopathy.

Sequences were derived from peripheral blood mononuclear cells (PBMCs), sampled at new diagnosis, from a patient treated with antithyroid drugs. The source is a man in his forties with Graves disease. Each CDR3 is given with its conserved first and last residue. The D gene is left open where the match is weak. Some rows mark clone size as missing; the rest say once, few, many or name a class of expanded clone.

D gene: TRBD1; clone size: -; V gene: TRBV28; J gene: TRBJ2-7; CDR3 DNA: TGTGCCAGCAGTTCCATTACCGGGACAGGGTTTTTCACCTACGAGCAGTACTTC; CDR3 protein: CASSSITGTGFFTYEQYF
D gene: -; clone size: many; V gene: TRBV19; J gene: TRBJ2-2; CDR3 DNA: TGTGCCAGTACCTTGTGGGGTTCGAACACCGGGGAGCTGTTTTTT; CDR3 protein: CASTLWGSNTGELFF
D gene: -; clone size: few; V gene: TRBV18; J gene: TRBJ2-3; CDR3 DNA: TGTGCCAGCTCACTCCGACGGACCCGGGGCACAGATACGCAGTATTTT; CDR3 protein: CASSLRRTRGTDTQYF
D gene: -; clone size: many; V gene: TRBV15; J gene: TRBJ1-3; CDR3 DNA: TGTGCCACCAGCGACAGGAGCTCTGGAAACACCATATATTTT; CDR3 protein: CATSDRSSGNTIYF
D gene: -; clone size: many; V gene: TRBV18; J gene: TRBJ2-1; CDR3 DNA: TGTGCCAGCTCACCACCGGGGGGCGGAAAAGGGAATGAGCAGTTCTTC; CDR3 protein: CASSPPGGGKGNEQFF
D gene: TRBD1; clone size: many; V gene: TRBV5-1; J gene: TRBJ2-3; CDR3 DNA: TGCGCCAGCAGCTATGAAAGGGGGCGCGGCACAGATACGCAGTATTTT; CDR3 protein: CASSYERGRGTDTQYF
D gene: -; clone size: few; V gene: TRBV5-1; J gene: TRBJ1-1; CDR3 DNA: TGCGCCAGCAAGAAGGGCACTGAAGCTTTCTTT; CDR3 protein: CASKKGTEAFF
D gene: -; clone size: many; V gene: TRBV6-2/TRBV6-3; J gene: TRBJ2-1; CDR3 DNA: TGTGCCAGCAGTTATAAGGGACCGGGGGATGAGCAGTTCTTC; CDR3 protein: CASSYKGPGDEQFF
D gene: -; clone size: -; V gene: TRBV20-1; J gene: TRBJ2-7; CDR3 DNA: TGCAGTGCTCCCCAGGGCTCTAGCTACGAGCAGTACTTC; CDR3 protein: CSAPQGSSYEQYF
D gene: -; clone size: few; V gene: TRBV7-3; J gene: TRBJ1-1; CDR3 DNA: TGTGCCAGCAGCTTATTTGGCGGAGTACAAGCTTTCTTT; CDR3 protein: CASSLFGGVQAFF
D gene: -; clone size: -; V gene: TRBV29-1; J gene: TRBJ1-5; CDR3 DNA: TGCAGCGTTCCAATCGGCCAGCCCCAGCATTTT; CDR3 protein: CSVPIGQPQHF
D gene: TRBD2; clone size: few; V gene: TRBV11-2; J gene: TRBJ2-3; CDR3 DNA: TGTGCCAGCAGCGATGGACTAGCGGGGAACACAGATACGCAGTATTTT; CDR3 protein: CASSDGLAGNTDTQYF
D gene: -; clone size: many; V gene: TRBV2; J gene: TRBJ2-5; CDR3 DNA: TGTGCCAGCAATCCAACCGGGCGGCAGCAAAAAGCGACCCAGTACTTC; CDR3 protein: CASNPTGRQQKATQYF
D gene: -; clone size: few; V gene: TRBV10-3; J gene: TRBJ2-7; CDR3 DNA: TGTGCCATCAGTGAGTCGGACAGATTCTACGAGCAGTACTTC; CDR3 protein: CAISESDRFYEQYF
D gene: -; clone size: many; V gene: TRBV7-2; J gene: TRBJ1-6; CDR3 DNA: TGTGCCAGCAGCTTAAGGGGATTCGGCACCCTCCACTTT; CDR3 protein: CASSLRGFGTLHF
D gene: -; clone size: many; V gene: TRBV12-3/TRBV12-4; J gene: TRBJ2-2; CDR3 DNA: TGTGCCAGCAGTACCCTTGGGGGCTGGAACACCGGGGAGCTGTTTTTT; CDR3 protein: CASSTLGGWNTGELFF
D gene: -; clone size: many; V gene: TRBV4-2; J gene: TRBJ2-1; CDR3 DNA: TGTGCCAGCAGCCAAGATCGGTCAGGGTACAATGAGCAGTTCTTC; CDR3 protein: CASSQDRSGYNEQFF
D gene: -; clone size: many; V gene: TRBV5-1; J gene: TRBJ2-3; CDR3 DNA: TGCGCCAGCACCACAGGGTACGGTATGGGAGATACGCAGTATTTT; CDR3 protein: CASTTGYGMGDTQYF
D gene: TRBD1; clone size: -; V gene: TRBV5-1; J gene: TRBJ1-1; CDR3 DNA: TGCGCCAGCAGCCCTAACACAGGGGCCAACACTGGAGCTTTCTTT; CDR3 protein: CASSPNTGANTGAFF
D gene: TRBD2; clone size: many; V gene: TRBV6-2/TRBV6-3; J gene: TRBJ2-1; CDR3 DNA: TGTGCCAGCAGTTGGGCTAGCGGGAGTTCCTACAATGAGCAGTTCTTC; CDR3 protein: CASSWASGSSYNEQFF
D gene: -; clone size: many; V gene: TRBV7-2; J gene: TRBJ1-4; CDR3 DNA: TGTGCCAGCAGTTCGGGAGCTTACAATGAAAAACTGTTTTTT; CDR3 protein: CASSSGAYNEKLFF
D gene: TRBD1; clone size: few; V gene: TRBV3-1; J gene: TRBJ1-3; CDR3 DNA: TGTGCCAGCAGCACGGACAGGGCGTCGGGAAACACCATATATTTT; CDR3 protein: CASSTDRASGNTIYF
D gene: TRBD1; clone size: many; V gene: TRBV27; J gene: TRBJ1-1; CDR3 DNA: TGTGCCAGCAGTCCCCAGGGGGCGTACACTGAAGCTTTCTTT; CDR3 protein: CASSPQGAYTEAFF
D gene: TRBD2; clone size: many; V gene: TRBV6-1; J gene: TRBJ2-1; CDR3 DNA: TGTGCCAGCAGTGACCCCCCGGCGGGGGGGAAGCAGTTCTTC; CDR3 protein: CASSDPPAGGKQFF
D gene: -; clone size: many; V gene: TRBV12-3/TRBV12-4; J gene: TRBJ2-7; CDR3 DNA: TGTGCCAGCAGTTTACTGGGACGGACCGAGGAGCAGTACTTC; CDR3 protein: CASSLLGRTEEQYF
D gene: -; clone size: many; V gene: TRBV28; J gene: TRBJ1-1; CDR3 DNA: TGTGCCAGCAGTTTAGTAGACGGGAGGAACACTGAAGCTTTCTTT; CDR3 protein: CASSLVDGRNTEAFF
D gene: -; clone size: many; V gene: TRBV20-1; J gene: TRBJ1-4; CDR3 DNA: TGCAGTGCTAGAGATCATACTGCTGAAAAACTGTTTTTT; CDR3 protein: CSARDHTAEKLFF
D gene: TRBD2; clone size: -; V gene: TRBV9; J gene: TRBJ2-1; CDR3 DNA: TGTGCCAGCAGCCCCAGACTAGCGGGGGGGCCCGGCAATGAGCAGTTCTTC; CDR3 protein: CASSPRLAGGPGNEQFF
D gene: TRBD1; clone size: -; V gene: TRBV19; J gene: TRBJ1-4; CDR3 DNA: TGTGCCAGTAGTATCAACAGGGGCGGTGAAAAACTGTTTTTT; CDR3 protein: CASSINRGGEKLFF
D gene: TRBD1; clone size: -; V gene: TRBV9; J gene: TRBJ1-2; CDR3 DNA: TGTGCCAGCAGCACCTGGGACAGCTATGGCTACACCTTC; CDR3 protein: CASSTWDSYGYTF
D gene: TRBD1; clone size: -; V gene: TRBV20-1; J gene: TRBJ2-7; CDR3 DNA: TGCAGTGCTAGAGGACAGGGGTGGACCTACGAGCAGTACTTC; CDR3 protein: CSARGQGWTYEQYF
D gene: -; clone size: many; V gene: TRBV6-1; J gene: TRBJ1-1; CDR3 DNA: TGTGCCAGCAGAGCGGCTGCAGGAGCTGAAGCTTTCTTT; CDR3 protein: CASRAAAGAEAFF
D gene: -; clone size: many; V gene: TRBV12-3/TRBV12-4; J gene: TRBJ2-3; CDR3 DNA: TGTGCCAGCAGCCCCGGACTCAGCGTCACAGATACGCAGTATTTT; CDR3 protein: CASSPGLSVTDTQYF
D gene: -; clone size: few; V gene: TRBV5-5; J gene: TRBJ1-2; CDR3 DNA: TGTGCCAGCAGCTTGGTTGCCAGGGGTTATGGCTACACCTTC; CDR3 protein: CASSLVARGYGYTF
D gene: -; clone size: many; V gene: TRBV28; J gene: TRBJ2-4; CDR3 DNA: TGTGCCAGCAGGCGGTCAAGGGAAAACATTCAGTACTTC; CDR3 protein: CASRRSRENIQYF
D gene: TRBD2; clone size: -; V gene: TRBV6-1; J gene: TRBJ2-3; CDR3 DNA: TGTGCCAGCAGTGACCTAGCGGGGGGGCGGGATACGCAGTATTTT; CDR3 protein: CASSDLAGGRDTQYF
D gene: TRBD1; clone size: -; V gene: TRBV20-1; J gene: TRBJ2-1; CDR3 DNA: TGCAGTGCTTTTGGACAGGGGAATGAGCAGTTCTTC; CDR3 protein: CSAFGQGNEQFF
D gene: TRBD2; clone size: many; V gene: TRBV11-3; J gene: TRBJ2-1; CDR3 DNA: TGTGCCAGCAGCACAATAGCGGGGGGGTTAAATGAGCAGTTCTTC; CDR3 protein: CASSTIAGGLNEQFF
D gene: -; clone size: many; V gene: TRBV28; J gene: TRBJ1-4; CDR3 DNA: TGTGCCAGCAGTGTGACCGGGAGGTATGAAAAACTGTTTTTT; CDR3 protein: CASSVTGRYEKLFF
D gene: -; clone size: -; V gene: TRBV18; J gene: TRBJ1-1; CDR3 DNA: TGTGCCAGCTCACCGGAGGTTCTGAACACTGAAGCTTTCTTT; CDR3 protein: CASSPEVLNTEAFF
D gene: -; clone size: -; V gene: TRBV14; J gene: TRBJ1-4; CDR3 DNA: TGTGCCAGCAGCCATTTAAGTCTCGGCCGGGGTAAACTGTTTTTT; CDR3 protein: CASSHLSLGRGKLFF
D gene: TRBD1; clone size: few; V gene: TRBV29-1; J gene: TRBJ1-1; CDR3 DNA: TGCAGCGTTGAACAGGGGGCGGGAGGAACTGAAGCTTTCTTT; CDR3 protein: CSVEQGAGGTEAFF
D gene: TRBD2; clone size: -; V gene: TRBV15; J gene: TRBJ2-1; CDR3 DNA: TGTGCCACCAGCAGAGATACGGGGACTAGTAACCGGTTCTTC; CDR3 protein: CATSRDTGTSNRFF
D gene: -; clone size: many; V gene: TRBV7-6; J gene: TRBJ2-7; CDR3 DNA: TGTGCCAGCAGCTTAAGACCTTACCCCAATTCGTACGAGCAGTACTTC; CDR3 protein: CASSLRPYPNSYEQYF
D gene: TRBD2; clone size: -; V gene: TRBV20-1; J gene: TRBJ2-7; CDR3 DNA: TGCAGTGCTGCTAGCGGGGGGCCAGAGTACGAGCAGTACTTC; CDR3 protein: CSAASGGPEYEQYF
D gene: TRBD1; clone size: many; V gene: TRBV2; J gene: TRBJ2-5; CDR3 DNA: TGTGCCAGCGATATTGCCAGTGGGGTTCAAAACAGGGGTATAGAGACCCAGTACTTC; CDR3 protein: CASDIASGVQNRGIETQYF
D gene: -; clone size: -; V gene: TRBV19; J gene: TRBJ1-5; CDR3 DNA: TGTGCCAGTAGTATAGTGGCTCAGCCCCAGCATTTT; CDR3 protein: CASSIVAQPQHF
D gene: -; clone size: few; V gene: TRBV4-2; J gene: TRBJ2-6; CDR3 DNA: TGTGCCAGCAGCCACCAAGCGGCCTCTGGGGCCAACGTCCTGACTTTC; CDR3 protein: CASSHQAASGANVLTF
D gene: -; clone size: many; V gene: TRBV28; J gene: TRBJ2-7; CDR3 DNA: TGTGCCAGTGCCCTGCGGGGGCAAACCTACGAGCAGTACTTC; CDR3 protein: CASALRGQTYEQYF
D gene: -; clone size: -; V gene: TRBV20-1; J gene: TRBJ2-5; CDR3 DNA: TGCAGTGCTAGTTCACCCCCCCTAGCGACGCAAGAGACCCAGTACTTC; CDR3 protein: CSASSPPLATQETQYF